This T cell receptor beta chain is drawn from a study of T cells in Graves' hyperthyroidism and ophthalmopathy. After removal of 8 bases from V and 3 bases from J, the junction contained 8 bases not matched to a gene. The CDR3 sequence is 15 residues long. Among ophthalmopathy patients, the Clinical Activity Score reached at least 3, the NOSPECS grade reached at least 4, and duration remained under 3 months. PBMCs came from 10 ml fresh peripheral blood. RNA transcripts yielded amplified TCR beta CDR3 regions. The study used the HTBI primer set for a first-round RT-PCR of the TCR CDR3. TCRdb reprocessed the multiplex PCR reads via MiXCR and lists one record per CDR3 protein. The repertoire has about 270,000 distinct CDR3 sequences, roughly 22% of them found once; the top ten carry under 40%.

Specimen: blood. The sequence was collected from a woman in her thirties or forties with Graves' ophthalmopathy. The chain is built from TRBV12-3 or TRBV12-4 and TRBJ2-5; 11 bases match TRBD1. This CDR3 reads CASGSDRGQEETQYF. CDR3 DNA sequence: TGTGCCAGCGGATCGGACAGGGGGCAAGAAGAGACCCAGTACTTC.